A single sample gave rise to the 3 T cell receptor beta chains below, sequenced in a study of Graves' ophthalmopathy and Graves' hyperthyroidism. Beta-chain TCR CDR3 regions were amplified from RNA transcripts. HTBI primers served in a first-round RT-PCR, which a second-round multiplex PCR followed. TCRdb redid the calling of the multiplex PCR reads with MiXCR, one entry per CDR3 protein. The table lists some 400,000 distinct CDR3 sequences, around 16% of them singletons. The material sequenced was peripheral blood. These TCRs come from a woman between 18 and 29 years old with Graves' ophthalmopathy.

This clonotype was seen repeatedly, ten times or more. The CDR3, as DNA: TGTGCCAGCAGTTTCCCGAGGGGGCCGAACACTGAAGCTTTCTTT. Its protein product is CASSFPRGPNTEAFF. The chain joins TRBV6-2 or TRBV6-3 to TRBJ1-1; 7 bases line up with TRBD1. From germline, CDR1 is MNHEY and CDR2 SVGEGT. Germline trimming cut 4 bases from V and 1 base from J; bases unmatched to any gene: 6. The CDR3 totals 15 residues.

J is TRBJ1-5 and V is TRBV20-1; D gene unclear. The V end was cut by 3 bases, the J end by 1 base, with 13 bases between. Germline CDR1 is DFQATT and CDR2 is SNEGSKA (reference sequence). The CDR3 sequence is 15 residues long. In nucleotides, the CDR3 is TGCAGTGCTAGTTTCCCCTCCGGAAGCAATCAGCCCCAGCATTTT. Amino acids: CSASFPSGSNQPQHF.

This clonotype was seen at least ten times. This chain connects TRBV18 to TRBJ1-2, with D uncertain. Trimming pared 2 bases from V and 5 bases from J, leaving 12 bases between. CDR1 and CDR2 from the germline V gene are KGHSH and LQKENI. The CDR3 loop spans 14 amino acids. The CDR3: CASSPANSDYGYTF. The CDR3 DNA reads TGTGCCAGCTCACCAGCGAACAGTGATTATGGCTACACCTTC.